A single sample is the source of the 18 T cell receptor beta chains below, sequenced in a study of tumor-infiltrating lymphocytes in primary liver carcinoma. Co-extraction of both nucleic acids (RNA and DNA) used roughly 18-32 mg of unsorted bulk tissue. Constant-region priming of approximately 0.55 ug total RNA yielded TCR beta cDNA. Three nested multiplex PCR rounds, a slightly modified ARM-PCR, produced the libraries for TCR beta. Investigators reported that the first two PCR rounds, at 10 to 11 cycles each, used TRBV1-TRBV30 forward primers with a C-beta reverse primer. TCRdb re-called the multiplex PCR reads through MiXCR, storing one row per CDR3 protein. The sample carries tens of thousands of distinct CDR3 sequences, 65% to 80% recorded once. Sequenced: liver tumor tissue from sampling region 1. Subset: tumor region T1, superior pole. The receptors stem from a man aged 40-49 years with primary liver carcinoma and hepatitis B virus infection.

J is TRBJ1-5 and V is TRBV6-1; D unresolved. V was pared by 1 base and J by 6 bases, with 7 bases between. Germline values: CDR1 MNHNS, CDR2 SASEGT. The CDR3 loop spans 13 amino acids. The CDR3 loop reads CASSEVDGQPQHF. Here the CDR3 DNA reads TGTGCCAGCAGTGAAGTGGATGGTCAGCCCCAGCATTTT.

The V and J genes are TRBV11-1 and TRBJ2-1, with D possibly TRBD1 on 5 matching bases. CDR3 length equals 13 residues. Trimming cost V 3 bases and J 7 bases, with 10 bases left between them. The germline gives CDR1 SGHAT, CDR2 FQDESV (reference sequence). CDR3 in amino acids: CASSFGRANEQFF. The CDR3 DNA reads TGTGCCAGCAGCTTTGGCAGGGCTAATGAGCAGTTCTTC.

Notes on this clonotype: Germline is not matched at one junction end, which may reflect a read error. The chain has TRBV6-5 and TRBJ2-2; weak D call: TRBD2 (5 bases). The CDR3 is made up of 15 amino acids. CDR1 is MNHEY and CDR2 is SVGAGI in the germline V gene. CDR3 nucleotides: TGTGCCAGCAGTTGCGCAGCGGACGGCACCGAGGAGCTGTCTTTT. It codes for CASSCAADGTEELSF.

Regarding this clonotype: At one boundary the junction diverges from the germline segment, which might be a read error. This chain uses TRBV11-3 with TRBJ1-1; D is unresolved. This CDR3 has 14 residues. Germline V gene sequence: CDR1 SGHNT, CDR2 YENEEA. CDR3 amino acids: CASSFTPMNSEALF. In DNA, the CDR3 is TGTGCTAGCAGTTTCACACCCATGAACAGTGAAGCTCTCTTT. Drawing the rest from reference TRBV11-3 and TRBJ1-1, the complete variable domain is EAGVVQSPRYKIIEKKQPVAFWCNPISGHNTLYWYLQNLGQGPELLIRYENEEAVDDSQLPKDRFSAERLKGVDSTLKIQPAELGDSAVYLCASSFTPMNSEALFGQGTRLTVV.

With regard to this clonotype: At one end the junction does not follow the germline gene, possibly because of a read error. The chain recombines TRBV12-3 or TRBV12-4 with TRBJ2-7; no definite D call. The CDR3 extends over 16 amino acids. In DNA form, the CDR3 reads TGTGTCAGCAATTCGGGTCCGGACGGCCGCCTCAACGAGCAGTACTTC. Its translation: CVSNSGPDGRLNEQYF.

The CDR3: CSGLGQGVDEQFF. CDR3 nucleotide sequence: TGCAGCGGATTGGGACAGGGGGTGGATGAGCAGTTCTTC. V and J are TRBV29-1 and TRBJ2-1; 11 nucleotides agree with TRBD1. This CDR3 has 13 residues. Losses at the gene ends were 7 bases for V and 8 bases for J; bases not matched to a gene: 7. Germline CDR1 is SQVTM and CDR2 is ANQGSEA.

V and J are TRBV11-2 and TRBJ1-1; tentative D call: TRBD1 (5 bases). The CDR3 is 14 amino acids. V was pared by 6 bases and J by 1 base, with 12 bases between. Germline V gene data show CDR1 as SGHAT and CDR2 as FQNNGV. This CDR3 reads CASSPQGANTEAFF. Written as DNA, the CDR3 is TGTGCCAGCAGTCCCCAGGGCGCGAACACTGAAGCTTTCTTT. Supplemented by reference TRBV11-2 and TRBJ1-1, the full variable domain reads EAGVAQSPRYKIIEKRQSVAFWCNPISGHATLYWYQQILGQGPKLLIQFQNNGVVDDSQLPKDRFSAERLKGVDSTLKIQPAKLEDSAVYLCASSPQGANTEAFFGQGTRLTVV.

On this clonotype: Since a much larger clone is just one base distant, this may be a read error. CDR3 in DNA: TGTGCCAGCAGTTCGAACAGGGGGCTCTACGAGCAGTACTTC. Residues: CASSSNRGLYEQYF. This sequence joins TRBV28 and TRBJ2-7; TRBD1 aligns across 9 bases. The CDR3 totals 14 residues. V lost 4 bases, J lost 3 bases, and 4 bases stayed unmatched. Germline CDR1 reads MDHEN; CDR2 reads SYDVKM.

This clonotype was found many times. This rearrangement joins TRBV6-1 to TRBJ2-5; the match to TRBD2 covers 7 bases. The V and J ends lost 3 bases and 7 bases, in that order; junction bases with no gene match: 11. The CDR3 length is 15 residues. In germline, CDR1 is MNHNS, CDR2 SASEGT. The chain's CDR3 is CASSDPALGRGTQYF. As DNA, the CDR3 is TGTGCCAGCAGTGATCCAGCGCTGGGGAGGGGGACCCAGTACTTC.

This chain links TRBV6-1 with TRBJ2-2; 10 bases align to TRBD1. The trim removed 7 bases at V and 9 bases at J, leaving 8 bases unmatched. Germline V gene data show CDR1 as MNHNS and CDR2 as SASEGT. The CDR3 has 14 residues. CDR3 sequence reads: CASTGQGDAWELFF. In nucleotides, the CDR3 is TGTGCCAGCACCGGACAGGGGGACGCCTGGGAGCTGTTTTTT.

Regarding this clonotype: One end of the junction fails to match germline, which may point to a read error. The V and J genes are TRBV30 and TRBJ2-2; maybe TRBD2 (5 bases). This CDR3 is 14 amino acids long. From germline, CDR1 is GTSNPN and CDR2 SVGIG (reference sequence). CDR3 region: CVWAWQTLTGELFF. DNA for the CDR3: TGTGTCTGGGCTTGGCAAACCCTCACCGGGGAGCTGTTTTTC.

This clonotype has only one observation. This CDR3 is missing its conserved last phenylalanine or tryptophan, likely due to a read error. The gene calls are TRBV10-3 and TRBJ2-3, with 8 bases that match TRBD2. With V trimmed by 4 bases and J by 6 bases, 18 bases remained unmatched. The germline CDR1 and CDR2 sequences are ENHRY and SYGVKD. CDR3 length: 18 amino acids. The CDR3 region has the DNA TGTGCCATCAGTGCGCGGATTTTAGCGGGACTTAGCCCGGATACGCAGTATTTA. Its translation: CAISARILAGLSPDTQYL.

Of note for this clonotype: Germline and junction disagree at one end, which may indicate a read error. This chain connects TRBV11-2 to TRBJ2-7; a possible D gene is TRBD2 (6 bases). The J call may be incorrect, as the DNA end agrees better with TRBJ2-1. The CDR3 sequence is 16 residues long. CDR1 is SGHAT and CDR2 is FQNNGV in the germline V gene. The DNA of the CDR3 is TGTGCCATCAGCTTAGATCCGGGGGACGGTATCTACGAGCAGTTCTTC. As protein: CAISLDPGDGIYEQFF.

A word on this clonotype: The CDR3 does not close with the conserved phenylalanine or tryptophan, likely indicating a read error. The V call is TRBV7-3, the J call TRBJ1-2, with D perhaps matching TRBD1 (5 bases). V was shortened by 5 bases and J by 7 bases, with 11 bases between the two germline ends. This CDR3 comprises 12 residues. CDR1 SGHTA and CDR2 FQGTGA come from the germline V gene. The CDR3 region has the DNA TGTGCCAGCAGCACGGGGGTGGGTGGCTACACCATC. This sequence encodes CASSTGVGGYTI.

The J gene is TRBJ2-3, the V gene TRBV10-3; 8 bases line up with TRBD2. CDR3 length equals 13 residues. CDR1 is ENHRY, CDR2 SYGVKD, per germline. The CDR3, as DNA: TGTGTCAAGAGCGGGAGTTCAACAGATACGCAGTATTTT. Protein product: CVKSGSSTDTQYF.

Concerning this clonotype itself: Mismatch with germline at one junction end may stem from a read error. The V gene is TRBV11-2, the J gene TRBJ2-7; D is undetermined. The CDR3 contains 14 residues. The germline gives CDR1 SGHAT, CDR2 FQNNGV. CDR3 nucleotide sequence: TGTGCCAACAACTTACTACTCCTCTCCTACGAGCAATACTTC. It translates to CANNLLLLSYEQYF.

This clonotype was recorded many times. The V and J genes are TRBV12-3 or TRBV12-4 and TRBJ1-2; TRBD1 agrees at 9 bases. Germline trimming cut 7 bases from V and 6 bases from J; bases unmatched to any gene: 6. The CDR3 runs 13 residues. CDR3 coding DNA: TGTGCCAGCAACTCCGGGACAGGGAATGGCTACACCTTC. Encoded protein: CASNSGTGNGYTF.

In the case of this clonotype: This may be a read error: a much more frequent sequence differs by one nucleotide. The chain uses TRBV25-1 and TRBJ2-3; no clear D. From germline, CDR1 is MGHDK and CDR2 SYGVNS. The CDR3 is made up of 12 amino acids. This CDR3 is CASSTYSGAQNF. The CDR3 DNA is TGTGCCAGCAGTACCTACTCCGGAGCGCAGAATTTT.